This TCR beta chain stems from a study of T cell responses to AZD1222 COVID-19 vaccine. Only in-frame clones appear in the TCRdb table, and some are missing; sequencing was by immunoSEQ multiplex PCR. The profile shows about 110,000 clones, around 90% of them singletons. Trimming left V 2 bases short and J 5 bases short, with 7 bases between. This CDR3 spans 13 amino acids. This receptor was taken from an adult in good health. The sequences come from peripheral blood, collected on day 0 of AZD1222 vaccination. The V and J genes are TRBV12-3 or TRBV12-4 and TRBJ2-1, with unresolved D. The CDR3 DNA follows: TGTGCCAGCAGTTTAATGGGCCACAATGAGCAGTTCTTC. Translated, it gives CASSLMGHNEQFF.